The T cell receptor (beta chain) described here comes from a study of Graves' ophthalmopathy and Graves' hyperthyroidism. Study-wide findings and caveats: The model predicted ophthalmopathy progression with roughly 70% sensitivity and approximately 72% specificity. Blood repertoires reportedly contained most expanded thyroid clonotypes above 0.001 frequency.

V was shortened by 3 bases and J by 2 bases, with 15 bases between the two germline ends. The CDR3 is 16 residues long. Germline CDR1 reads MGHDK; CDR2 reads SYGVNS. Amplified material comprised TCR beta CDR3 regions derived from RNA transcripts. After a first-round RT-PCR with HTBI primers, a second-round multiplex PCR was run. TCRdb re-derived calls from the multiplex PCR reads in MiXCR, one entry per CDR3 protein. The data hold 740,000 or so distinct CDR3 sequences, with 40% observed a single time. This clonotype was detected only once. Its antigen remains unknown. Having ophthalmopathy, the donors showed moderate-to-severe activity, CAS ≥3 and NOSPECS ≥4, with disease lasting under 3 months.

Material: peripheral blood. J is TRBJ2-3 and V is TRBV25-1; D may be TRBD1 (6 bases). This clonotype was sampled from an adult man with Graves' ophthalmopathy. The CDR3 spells CASSEFQGLPTDTQYF. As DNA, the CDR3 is TGTGCCAGCAGTGAGTTTCAGGGGCTCCCCACAGATACGCAGTATTTT.